The next 16 T cell receptor beta chains were all read from a single sample in a study of OX40 agonist ivuxolimab in advanced cancers. The method was immunoSEQ multiplex PCR; TCRdb's version includes in-frame clones alone and lacks a portion of them. The data show about 80,000 clones, with around four fifths seen just once and about 0.71% held by the top ten. Sequences were derived from CD4+ or CD8+ T cells sorted from blood, sampled in a trial of the OX40 agonist ivuxolimab. The receptor set was obtained from an adult with an advanced solid tumor such as melanoma, head and neck, liver or kidney cancer.

This clone came up once. This chain links TRBV18 with TRBJ2-7; TRBD1 might be the D (5 bases). The CDR3 spans 15 residues. CDR1 is KGHSH, CDR2 LQKENI, per germline. V gave up 3 bases and J gave up 6 bases, with 18 bases separating them. The CDR3 bases are TGTGCCAGCTCACCCTCGGAAGGGGCACAAGGCGAGCAGTACTTC. Translation: CASSPSEGAQGEQYF.

This chain connects TRBV6-5 to TRBJ1-3, with 8 bases that match TRBD1. Unmatched junction bases numbered 7, after V lost 6 bases and J lost 3 bases. Germline CDR1 reads MNHEY; CDR2 reads SVGAGI. CDR3 size: 15 residues. DNA for the CDR3: TGTGCCAGCAGCCGCGGACAGGGACTTGGAAACACCATATATTTT. Translation: CASSRGQGLGNTIYF.

The chain has TRBV10-3 and TRBJ1-2, with 8 bases matching TRBD1. Trimming cost V 2 bases and J 6 bases; bases outside gene matches: 5. Germline assignment: CDR1 ENHRY and CDR2 SYGVKD. This CDR3 comprises 14 residues. The CDR3: CAISESQGAHGYTF. The CDR3 region has the DNA TGTGCCATCAGTGAGAGTCAGGGGGCGCATGGCTACACCTTC.

The rearrangement links TRBV6-5 to TRBJ1-3, with D perhaps TRBD1 (6 bases). From germline, CDR1 is MNHEY and CDR2 SVGAGI. The CDR3 is 15 amino acids. V was cut by 6 bases and J by 1 base, with 13 bases left in between. The CDR3 bases are TGTGCCAGCAGGCTAGGGGGGCGTTCTGGAAACACCATATATTTT. This sequence encodes CASRLGGRSGNTIYF.

This rearrangement joins TRBV30 to TRBJ1-1; D gene ambiguous. Trimming removed 5 bases at V and 2 bases at J, with 12 bases between. The germline V gene has CDR1 GTSNPN and CDR2 SVGIG (reference sequence). The CDR3 runs 13 residues. CDR3 bases: TGTGCCTGGGCCCGGGTTTTAAACACTGAAGCTTTCTTT. Its translation: CAWARVLNTEAFF.

The chain joins TRBV4-2 to TRBJ1-4; possibly TRBD1 for D (6 bases). Germline CDR1 and CDR2: LGHNA and YNFKEQ. The CDR3 sequence is 16 residues long. V gave up 3 bases and J gave up 0 bases, with 11 bases separating them. The CDR3: CASSHRGQTTNEKLFF. DNA for the CDR3: TGTGCCAGCAGCCATCGGGGGCAGACAACTAATGAAAAACTGTTTTTT.

This clone was counted once. V usage is TRBV10-3 and J usage is TRBJ1-2; weak D call: TRBD1 (6 bases). Trimming pared 5 bases from V and 1 base from J, leaving 8 bases between. Germline CDR1 and CDR2: ENHRY and SYGVKD. This CDR3 has 13 residues. The CDR3 loop reads CAISWDNNYGYTF. The CDR3 bases are TGTGCCATCAGTTGGGACAATAACTATGGCTACACCTTC.

The chain recombines TRBV9 with TRBJ2-7; D possibly corresponds to TRBD1 (6 bases). Germline CDR1 SGDLS, CDR2 YYNGEE. The V end was cut by 5 bases, the J end by 0 bases, with 9 bases between. The CDR3 has 13 amino acids. DNA of the CDR3: TGTGCCAGCAGACGGGACAACTCCTACGAGCAGTACTTC. Translating gives CASRRDNSYEQYF.

CDR3 region: CASSPTGTLSYEQYF. The DNA for the CDR3 is TGTGCCAGCAGTCCCACGGGGACACTCTCCTACGAGCAGTACTTC. The chain links TRBV28 to TRBJ2-7, with TRBD1 as a possible D gene (6 bases). The CDR3 contains 15 residues. Trimming removed 5 bases from V and 0 bases from J, with 14 bases in between. CDR1 is MDHEN and CDR2 is SYDVKM in the germline V gene.

This chain joins TRBV2 and TRBJ1-2; TRBD1 is a possible D gene (5 bases). The CDR3 spans 11 residues. CDR1 and CDR2 from the germline V gene are SNHLY and FYNNEI. V was cut by 8 bases and J by 6 bases, with 10 bases left in between. The CDR3 DNA sequence: TGTGCCAGCCGGACAAAAGATGGCTACACCTTC. This encodes CASRTKDGYTF.

This chain joins TRBV19 and TRBJ2-6, with D unresolved. From germline, CDR1 is LNHDA and CDR2 SQIVND (reference sequence). The CDR3 has 13 residues. V was shortened by 6 bases and J by 1 base, with 4 bases between the two germline ends. The CDR3 DNA sequence: TGTGCCAGTAGGACGTCTGGGGCCAACGTCCTGACTTTC. This codes for CASRTSGANVLTF.

The chain carries TRBV11-2 and TRBJ2-2; D is perhaps TRBD1 (7 bases). Between the trimmed V and J ends, which lost 5 bases and 0 bases, there was a span of 16 bases. The CDR3 is 17 amino acids. Germline assignment: CDR1 SGHAT and CDR2 FQNNGV. The CDR3 reads CASSLRRGQPNTGELFF. For the CDR3, the DNA is TGTGCCAGCAGCCTCCGGCGGGGACAGCCGAACACCGGGGAGCTGTTTTTT. Variable domain in full (rest from reference TRBV11-2 and TRBJ2-2): EAGVAQSPRYKIIEKRQSVAFWCNPISGHATLYWYQQILGQGPKLLIQFQNNGVVDDSQLPKDRFSAERLKGVDSTLKIQPAKLEDSAVYLCASSLRRGQPNTGELFFGEGSRLTVL.

The V gene is TRBV7-2, the J gene TRBJ2-3, with 7 nucleotides matching TRBD2. The junction had 7 bases not matched to a gene; V was cut back by 4 bases and J by 3 bases. Germline values: CDR1 SGHTA, CDR2 FQGNSA. The CDR3 extends over 15 amino acids. The CDR3 loop reads CASSWASGATDTQYF. CDR3 bases: TGTGCCAGCAGCTGGGCTAGCGGAGCTACAGATACGCAGTATTTT.

The CDR3 DNA follows: TGTGCCAGCAGCTGGGGCCCTAGCGGTAGCTCCTACGAGCAGTACTTC. Its protein product is CASSWGPSGSSYEQYF. The J gene is TRBJ2-7, the V gene TRBV5-4; 7 bases line up with TRBD2. The CDR3 extends over 16 amino acids. The ends lost 3 bases at V and 0 bases at J; junction bases unmatched: 9. Germline assignment: CDR1 SGHNT and CDR2 YYREEE (reference sequence). Using reference TRBV5-4 and TRBJ2-7 for the parts outside the CDR3, the full variable domain is ETGVTQSPTHLIKTRGQQVTLRCSSQSGHNTVSWYQQALGQGPQFIFQYYREEENGRGNFPPRFSGLQFPNYSSELNVNALELDDSALYLCASSWGPSGSSYEQYFGPGTRLTVT.

The rearrangement links TRBV4-1 to TRBJ2-5; D is perhaps TRBD1 (6 bases). The closer fit of TRBJ2-7 to the DNA end suggests the J call may be wrong. Looked up from germline, CDR1 is MGHRA and CDR2 is YSYEKL. This CDR3 comprises 16 residues. CDR3 sequence reads: CASSQEPTRGLYEQYF. The CDR3 bases are TGCGCCAGCAGCCAAGAGCCTACCAGGGGCCTCTACGAGCAGTACTTC.

The gene calls are TRBV7-9 and TRBJ1-1, with D unclear. Looked up from germline, CDR1 is SEHNR and CDR2 is FQNEAQ (reference sequence). The V and J ends lost 0 bases and 4 bases respectively, with 9 bases between them. This CDR3 contains 14 residues. The CDR3 nucleotides read TGTGCCAGCAGCTTAGCGGAGGGTAGCACTGAAGCTTTCTTT. As protein: CASSLAEGSTEAFF.